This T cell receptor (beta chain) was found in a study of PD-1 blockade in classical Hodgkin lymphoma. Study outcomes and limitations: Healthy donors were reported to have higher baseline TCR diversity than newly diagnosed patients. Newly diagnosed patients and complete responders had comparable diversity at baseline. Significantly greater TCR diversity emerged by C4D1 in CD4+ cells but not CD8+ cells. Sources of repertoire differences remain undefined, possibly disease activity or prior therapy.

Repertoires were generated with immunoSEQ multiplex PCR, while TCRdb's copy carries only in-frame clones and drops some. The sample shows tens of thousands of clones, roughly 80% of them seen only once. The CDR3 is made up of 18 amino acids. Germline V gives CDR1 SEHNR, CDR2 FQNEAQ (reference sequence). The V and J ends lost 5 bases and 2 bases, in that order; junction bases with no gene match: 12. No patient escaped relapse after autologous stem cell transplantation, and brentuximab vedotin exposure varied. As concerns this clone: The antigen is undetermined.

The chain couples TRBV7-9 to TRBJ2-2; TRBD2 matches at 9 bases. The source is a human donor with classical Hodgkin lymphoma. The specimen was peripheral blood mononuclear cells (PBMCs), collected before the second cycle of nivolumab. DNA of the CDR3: TGTGCCAGCAGCCAAGATGATAGCGGGGGCCCCAACACCGGGGAGCTGTTTTTT. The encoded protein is CASSQDDSGGPNTGELFF. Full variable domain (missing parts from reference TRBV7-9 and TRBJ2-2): DTGVSQNPRHKITKRGQNVTFRCDPISEHNRLYWYRQTLGQGPEFLTYFQNEAQLEKSRLLSDRFSAERPKGSFSTLEIQRTEQGDSAMYLCASSQDDSGGPNTGELFFGEGSRLTVL.